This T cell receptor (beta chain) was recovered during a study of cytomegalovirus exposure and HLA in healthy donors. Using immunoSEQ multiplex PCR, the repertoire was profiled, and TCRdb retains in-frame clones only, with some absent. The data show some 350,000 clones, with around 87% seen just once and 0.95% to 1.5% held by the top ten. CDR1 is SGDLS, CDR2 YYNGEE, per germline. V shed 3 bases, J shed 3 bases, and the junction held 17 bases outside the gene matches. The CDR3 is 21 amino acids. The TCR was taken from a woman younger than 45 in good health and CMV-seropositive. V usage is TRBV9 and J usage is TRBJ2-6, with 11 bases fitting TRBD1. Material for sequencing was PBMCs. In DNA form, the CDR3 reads TGTGCCAGCAGCGAGCCGGCCCAGGACAGGGGGCGTCAGTTTGGGGCCAACGTCCTGACTTTC. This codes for CASSEPAQDRGRQFGANVLTF. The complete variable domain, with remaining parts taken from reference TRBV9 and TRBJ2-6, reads DSGVTQTPKHLITATGQRVTLRCSPRSGDLSVYWYQQSLDQGLQFLIQYYNGEERAKGNILERFSAQQFPDLHSELNLSSLELGDSALYFCASSEPAQDRGRQFGANVLTFGAGSRLTVL.